What follows describes a single TCR beta chain. Its antigen remains undetermined. No base qualities exist here, and no much larger clone lies one base off it. This record belongs to a study of cytomegalovirus exposure and HLA in healthy donors (dated by TCRdb to 2015 to 2018). At the level of the whole study: An earlier analysis of more than 550 of the donors reported about 260 Gb of sequence data and 90 million to 120 million unique TCR beta sequences obtained from about 180 million T cells. A separate validation cohort of approximately 120 different subjects was used in addition to the approximately 640-subject first cohort. HLA typing included class I and class II loci at four-digit resolution. The T cell repertoires of some 700 subjects were profiled by immunosequencing and related to cytomegalovirus serostatus. To study patterns of TCR occurrence, a later analysis re-analyzed previously published TCR beta repertoires from just over 650 donors and added high-resolution HLA genotyping. Alongside the repertoire data, information on donor age, sex, ethnicity and CMV serostatus was compiled. Among roughly 400 genotyped donors of the cohort, an average of approximately 250,000 unique TCR beta nucleotide sequences were sequenced per donor, roughly 20% of them non-productive. The study aimed to test whether signatures of past pathogen exposure could be identified by cataloging public T cell receptors. Typing coverage differed by locus: A, B, C, DRB1 and DQB1 were typed in roughly 629-630 donors, DQA1 in 500 to 550, DPA1 in approximately 610, and DPB1 in just under 490. To predict cytomegalovirus infection status, the study combined high-throughput TCR immunosequencing, statistical association of individual TCRs with disease status, and machine learning. An earlier analysis of around 580 of the donors used high-throughput TCR beta sequencing to judge whether each TCR beta V gene segment behaved as functional or pseudogenic. Every repertoire in the discovery cohort had been generated on one and the same sequencing platform. Because of strong linkage in the cohort, roughly five DR-DQ haplotypes were treated as single units for association and clustering. In a later genetic analysis, genome-wide SNP genotypes for about three fifths of the 666 donors were used, and that subset was treated as a discovery cohort. Approximately 310 gigabases of sequencing data and 70 million to 100 million unique TCR sequences were included in an early release covering around 600 HLA-typed donors. Among the roughly 400 genotyped donors, roughly 80% belonged to the genetic ancestry cluster associated with self-reported Caucasian donors. Rather than using new phenotypic data, the later analysis identified candidate immune exposures from TCR beta sequences and from how often those sequences occurred across donors.

In total, 666 healthy bone marrow donors made up the cohort. At the time of sampling, every cohort member was nominally healthy, though immune exposures that went unrecorded were likely present. The donor tested CMV seronegative, placing the donor among the approximately 400 seronegative members of the cohort. Each donor provided a peripheral blood sample, and peripheral blood mononuclear cells were used for TCR beta sequencing. Genomic DNA was extracted from the blood cell samples with the Qiagen DNeasy Blood Extraction Kit. From the germline V gene (reference sequence), CDR1 is GTSNPN and CDR2 is SVGIG. Here V drops 2 bases and J drops 8 bases, and the junction holds 9 bases not matched to any gene. The CDR3 holds 15 amino acids from the cysteine to the phenylalanine. Only the CDR3 DNA is retained, 45 bases long and in frame from the first base. The library was generated by the immunoSEQ multiplex PCR assay. The multiplex PCR relied on a mix of 60 forward primers for TCR Vbeta segments and 13 reverse primers for TCR Jbeta segments. The CDR3 region of rearranged TCR beta genes was amplified from genomic DNA by a multiplex PCR assay. Amplified TCR beta libraries were sequenced as 87-base-pair reads on the Illumina HiSeq System. The authors processed their data as follows. Across the roughly 670 repertoires, a later analysis counted approximately 75 million unique TCR beta chains, approximately 10 million of which were shared by at least two donors. To remove PCR and sequencing errors, raw reads were error-corrected and collapsed into unique sequences using a nearest-neighbor algorithm that merged closely related sequences. CDR3 sequences were aligned to IMGT reference sequences to assign V, D and J gene segments. For a sequence to be retained, at least a six-nucleotide match to both a V gene segment and a J gene segment was required. A rearrangement was called productive if the CDR3 had no stop codons and remained in frame with V and J, and every other rearrangement was called non-productive. Following IMGT convention, CDR3 was defined as the stretch from the second conserved V-encoded cysteine to the conserved J-encoded phenylalanine. The earlier analysis of 587 of the donors excluded sequences that lacked an unambiguous match to a single V gene segment. An earlier analysis of under 750 of the donors called V segments functional above 56.7% productive rearrangements and segregating when the between-donor standard deviation exceeded 5%. A statistical classification framework was developed to diagnose cytomegalovirus status using the catalog of TCR beta chain sequences. A later analysis assigned V and J genes by comparing TCR nucleotide sequences with IMGT/GENE-DB human TR gene sequences. A later analysis assigned CDR3 sequences and most-parsimonious VDJ recombination scenarios with the TCRdist pipeline. In a later analysis, each TCR beta chain was defined by its CDR3 amino acid sequence together with its V-gene family, and reads lacking a unique V-gene family were excluded. A later analysis removed 500 to 650 highly shared, low-generation-probability nucleotide sequences to deal with suspected cross-contamination and a sequencing artifact. In a later analysis, a clonal expansion index for each public chain was calculated from normalized within-repertoire ranks of inferred template counts. A later analysis computed generation probabilities with a VDJ recombination model fitted to out-of-frame rearrangements, and checked the results against IGoR. Hypergeometric tests were used in a later analysis to score TCR-TCR, TCR-HLA and TCR-CMV co-occurrence, with a repertoire-size bias correction applied to the TCR pairs. To estimate false discovery rates, a later analysis permuted the HLA or CMV assignments 20 times. In a later analysis, co-occurring TCRs were grouped using DBSCAN, with TCRdist sequence similarity added in when clustering inside HLA-allele-positive subsets. Co-occurrence clustering excluded repertoires with fewer than 30,000 or more than 120,000 public chains, plus five with anomalous nucleotide sharing. Held by TCRdb, this immuneACCESS table contains in-frame sequences only and omits some clones. Under half of the omission traces to an unresolved V gene where checked; the cause of the rest is unknown. Clonal size and the V and J genes are those of that table, whereas D and trimming came from the DNA. The sample records 150,000 to 200,000 clones, approximately 65% of which are singletons. The ten largest clones add up to over 2.5% of the sample.

Here is what the overall study found, with its caveats: The study gave a list of 150 to 200 TCR beta chains associated with cytomegalovirus. Compared with equally common non-associated chains, HLA-associated TCR beta chains in a later analysis were more clonally expanded and had lower generation probabilities. Several of the top co-occurrence clusters appeared to be linked to parvovirus B19, influenza, CMV and Epstein-Barr virus, according to a later analysis. A further reported finding was that TCR beta sequences accurately predicted the HLA-A and HLA-B alleles for most subjects in the first cohort. The authors suggested that the approach could potentially be extended to other disease states and immunological phenotypes. The classifier was reported to diagnose cytomegalovirus status with high specificity and sensitivity in both the original and validation cohorts. Three of the identified cytomegalovirus-associated TCR beta chains were confirmed in vitro to be specific for cytomegalovirus antigens. In a later analysis, most CMV-associated TCR beta chains were found to appear HLA-restricted, with HLA associations seemingly driven largely by CMV exposure. An earlier analysis of some 590 of the donors showed that most TCR beta V segments appeared in productive rearrangements either about 90% or about 30% of the time, which broadly matched IMGT annotations. Correlated functional status among segregating V segments might be attributable to linkage disequilibrium, but an unknown experimental factor could not be ruled out. The sequencing pipeline was judged likely to have produced a cluster of highly shared sequence variants as a technical artifact. V-gene and J-gene trimming of TCR beta chains was associated with a missense DCLRE1C variant in a later genetic analysis, and the association was replicated in an independent cohort. Across donors, most TCR sequences were observed very rarely, whereas some public TCRs were present in many individuals. Fewer than 20 rarely observed V segments, including chromosome 9 orphons, were excluded from the earlier analysis of almost 600 of the donors because counts were too low. A later genetic analysis reported fewer N-insertions in productive TCRs among donors in an Asian-associated ancestry cluster than the 666-donor mean. HLA typing was unavailable for some donors at each locus, so association tests used only the typed subset. In a later analysis, the rate of TCR association differed among HLA loci, with DRB1 alleles having the most associated TCRs and HLA-C alleles having the fewest. In a later analysis, more than 15,000 TCR beta sequences were associated with specific HLA alleles at a false discovery rate of 0.05. Some IMGT-functional V segments, including TRBV6-2 and TRBV6-3, could not be distinguished by the 87-base-pair reads and were therefore excluded. The presence/absence analyses assumed that sequencing depth was roughly uniform across donors, and that assumption may not be true. This cohort had only TCR beta chains sequenced, and the lack of alpha or paired-chain data limited which features could be detected. Strong co-occurrence of HLA alleles, especially DR and DQ, made assigning TCR associations to individual alleles difficult. CMV serostatus was the only immune exposure information available for the cohort.

The V gene is TRBV30 and the J gene is TRBJ1-6; 7 middle bases align to TRBD1. This clonotype was obtained from a man between 35 and 55 years old in good health and CMV-seronegative. Specimen: PBMCs. The sequence in DNA is TGTGCCTGGAGTCTAGTGGGACAGTTAGATTCACCCCTCCACTTT. This is translated as CAWSLVGQLDSPLHF.